The 4 T cell receptor beta chains listed next were all sequenced from one sample in a study of blood T cell repertoires in COVID-19. Generated by immunoSEQ multiplex PCR, the TCRdb table keeps only in-frame clones and is missing some. Among roughly 70,000 clones, 85% to 90% were seen once, and the ten largest hold roughly 6.8%. Sequencing input: peripheral blood. The receptors derive from a woman at least 80 years old with active COVID-19.

The rearrangement links TRBV5-1 to TRBJ2-7; 12 bases are a match to TRBD2. This CDR3 spans 18 amino acids. With 0 bases clipped from V and 1 base from J, the junction kept 8 bases outside the gene matches. Germline V gives CDR1 SGHRS, CDR2 YFSETQ. This CDR3 is CASSLGASGRAVSYEQYF. CDR3 nucleotides: TGCGCCAGCAGCTTGGGGGCTAGCGGGAGGGCCGTTTCCTACGAGCAGTACTTC.

This clone was seen a few times. The V call is TRBV5-8, the J call TRBJ2-3; a possible D gene is TRBD1 (6 bases). V was shortened by 5 bases and J by 5 bases, with 18 bases between the two germline ends. CDR1 is SGHTS and CDR2 is YDEGEE in the germline V gene. The CDR3 is 15 residues long. The CDR3 is CASSIGTTRGDTQYF. The CDR3 DNA follows: TGTGCCAGCAGTATCGGGACAACCCGTGGAGATACGCAGTATTTT.

The V gene is TRBV11-1, the J gene TRBJ2-5; 9 nucleotides match TRBD1. The CDR3 sequence is 14 residues long. Germline CDR1 is SGHAT and CDR2 is FQDESV (reference sequence). V lost 5 bases and J lost 3; bases outside the gene matches: 4. Written as DNA, the CDR3 is TGTGCCAGCAGCAAGGGACAGGGTGAAGAGACCCAGTACTTC. This codes for CASSKGQGEETQYF. Full variable domain (outside the CDR3, taken from reference TRBV11-1 and TRBJ2-5): EAEVAQSPRYKITEKSQAVAFWCDPISGHATLYWYRQILGQGPELLVQFQDESVVDDSQLPKDRFSAERLKGVDSTLKIQPAELGDSAMYLCASSKGQGEETQYFGPGTRLLVL.

The chain recombines TRBV11-1 with TRBJ2-5; 7 bases match TRBD1. After removal of 0 bases from V and 4 bases from J, the junction contained 8 bases not matched to a gene. This CDR3 is 16 amino acids long. Germline loops: CDR1 SGHAT, CDR2 FQDESV (reference sequence). As DNA, the CDR3 is TGTGCCAGCAGCTTAGCCACCATGACAGGGTTAGAGACCCAGTACTTC. Protein: CASSLATMTGLETQYF.